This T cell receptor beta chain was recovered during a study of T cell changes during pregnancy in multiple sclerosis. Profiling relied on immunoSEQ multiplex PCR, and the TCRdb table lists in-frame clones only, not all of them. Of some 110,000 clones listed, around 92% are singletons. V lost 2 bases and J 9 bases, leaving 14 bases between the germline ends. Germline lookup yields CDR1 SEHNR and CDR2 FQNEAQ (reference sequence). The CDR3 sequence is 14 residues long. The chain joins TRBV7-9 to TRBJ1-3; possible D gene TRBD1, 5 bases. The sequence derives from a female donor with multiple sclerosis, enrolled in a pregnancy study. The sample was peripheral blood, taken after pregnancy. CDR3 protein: CASSLNGAGPTIYF. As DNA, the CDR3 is TGTGCCAGCAGCTTAAATGGTGCGGGACCCACCATATATTTT.